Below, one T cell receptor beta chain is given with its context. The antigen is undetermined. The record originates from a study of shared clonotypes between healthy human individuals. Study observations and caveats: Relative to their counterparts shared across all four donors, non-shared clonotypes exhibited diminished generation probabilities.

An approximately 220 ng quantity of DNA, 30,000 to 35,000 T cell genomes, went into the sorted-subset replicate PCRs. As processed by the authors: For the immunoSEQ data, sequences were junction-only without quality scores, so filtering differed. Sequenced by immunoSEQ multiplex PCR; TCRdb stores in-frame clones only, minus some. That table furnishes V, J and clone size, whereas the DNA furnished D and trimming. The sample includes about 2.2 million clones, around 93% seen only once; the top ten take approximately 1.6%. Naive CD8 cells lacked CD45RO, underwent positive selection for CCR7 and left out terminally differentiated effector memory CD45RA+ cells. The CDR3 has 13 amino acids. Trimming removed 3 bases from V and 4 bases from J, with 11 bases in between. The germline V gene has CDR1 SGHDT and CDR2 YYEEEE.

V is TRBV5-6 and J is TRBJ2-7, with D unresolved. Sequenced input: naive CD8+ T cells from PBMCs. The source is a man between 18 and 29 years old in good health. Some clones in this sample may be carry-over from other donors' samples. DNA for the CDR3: TGTGCCAGCAGCTGGGGTGGAAGATACGAGCAGTACTTC. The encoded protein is CASSWGGRYEQYF.